These 22 T cell receptor beta chains share one sample of origin, sequenced in a study of CD8 T cells in Susac syndrome. RNA totalling roughly 0.5 to 1 ug underwent reverse transcription with random hexamers. TCRdb called the immunoSEQ multiplex PCR reads again in MiXCR, with one record for every CDR3 protein. The table lists roughly 180,000 distinct CDR3 sequences, about 95% of them singletons. The material sequenced was CD4+ T cells from PBMCs. The receptor set was obtained from a human donor in good health.

The gene calls are TRBV20-1 and TRBJ2-7; 8 nucleotides line up with TRBD1. J lost 5 bases, V lost 4 bases, and 4 bases had no gene match. The CDR3 spans 12 residues. Germline CDR1 reads DFQATT; CDR2 reads SNEGSKA (reference sequence). CDR3 coding DNA: TGCAGTGCTAATGACAGGGGCGACGAGCAGTACTTC. Amino acid sequence: CSANDRGDEQYF.

The rearrangement links TRBV20-1 to TRBJ2-1; possibly TRBD2 for D (6 bases). The germline gives CDR1 DFQATT, CDR2 SNEGSKA (reference sequence). Trimming shortened V by 6 bases and J by 0 bases, and 9 bases separated the two germline ends. CDR3 length: 13 residues. CDR3 sequence (DNA): TGCAGTGCCCTAGCGATCTCCTACAATGAGCAGTTCTTC. Encoded protein: CSALAISYNEQFF.

V is TRBV4-1 and J is TRBJ2-5; possibly TRBD2 for D (6 bases). Trimming took 0 bases from V and 3 from J, leaving 8 bases between them. Per germline, CDR1 MGHRA and CDR2 YSYEKL. The CDR3 has 14 residues. CDR3 bases: TGCGCCAGCAGCCAAGATTGGGGGGAAGAGACCCAGTACTTC. Translation: CASSQDWGEETQYF.

The chain is built from TRBV11-2 and TRBJ2-5, with 8 positions matching TRBD2. J was trimmed by 5 bases and V by 10 bases; bases with no gene match: 15. The CDR3 runs 15 residues. Looked up from germline, CDR1 is SGHAT and CDR2 is FQNNGV. The CDR3 nucleotides read TGTGCCACCTGCCCGGCGGGAGGAAGAATTGAGACCCAGTACTTC. Its translation: CATCPAGGRIETQYF.

V usage is TRBV30 and J usage is TRBJ1-2; possibly TRBD1 for D (5 bases). Per the germline V gene, CDR1 is GTSNPN and CDR2 is SVGIG (reference sequence). The CDR3 contains 11 residues. The V gene lost 3 bases and the J gene lost 6 bases, with 8 bases spanning the gap. As DNA, the CDR3 is TGTGCCTGGAGCCCGGGGCATGGCTACACCTTC. Its translation is CAWSPGHGYTF.

The rearrangement joins TRBV6-5 to TRBJ1-1; D is ambiguous. This CDR3 region has 15 residues. Trimming cost V 6 bases and J 4 bases, with 18 bases left between them. Germline loops: CDR1 MNHEY, CDR2 SVGAGI. Here the CDR3 reads CASRPAGGGSTEAFF. The CDR3 nucleotides are TGTGCCAGCAGGCCCGCCGGAGGCGGGAGCACTGAAGCTTTCTTT.

The V and J genes are TRBV29-1 and TRBJ2-1; D uncertain. The CDR3 contains 13 residues. CDR1 is SQVTM and CDR2 is ANQGSEA in the germline V gene. V shed 7 bases and J shed 3 bases, with 13 bases lying between them. CDR3 in DNA: TGCAGCGGAGCCACACAGAACTACAATGAGCAGTTCTTC. Translating it yields CSGATQNYNEQFF.

J is TRBJ1-4 and V is TRBV7-9; D is perhaps TRBD1 (6 bases). CDR3 length: 14 amino acids. CDR1 is SEHNR, CDR2 FQNEAQ, per germline (reference sequence). The germline V and J ends were trimmed by 3 bases and 1 base, with 6 bases remaining between them. The CDR3: CASSFRGTNEKLFF. CDR3 bases: TGTGCCAGCAGCTTCAGGGGAACTAATGAAAAACTGTTTTTT.

This chain uses TRBV9 with TRBJ1-1; D is possibly TRBD1 (5 bases). The length of the CDR3 is 13 residues. Deletions cut 4 bases from V and 7 bases from J, with 14 bases between. Looked up from germline, CDR1 is SGDLS and CDR2 is YYNGEE. CDR3 nucleotide sequence: TGTGCCAGCAGCCCCCTCCAGGGCCTTGAAGCTTTCTTT. Its protein is CASSPLQGLEAFF.

J is TRBJ2-7 and V is TRBV3-1; TRBD2 matches 7 bases. The J segment lost 6 bases and the V segment lost 2 bases, leaving 7 bases of the junction unmatched. The CDR3 totals 14 residues. Germline V gives CDR1 LGHDT, CDR2 YNNKEL (reference sequence). CDR3 loop: CASSQSGGRGEQYF. The CDR3 DNA reads as TGTGCCAGCAGCCAATCAGGAGGGAGGGGCGAGCAGTACTTC.

V gene TRBV12-3 or TRBV12-4 combines with J gene TRBJ1-4; D is unresolved. This CDR3 comprises 15 residues. Trimming shortened V by 5 bases and J by 6 bases, and 16 bases separated the two germline ends. The CDR3 here is CASSPRAQDHEKLFF. CDR3 bases: TGTGCCAGCAGTCCTAGGGCCCAGGACCATGAAAAACTGTTTTTT.

This clonotype was counted once. The V and J genes are TRBV9 and TRBJ2-5, with D hard to call. There are 12 residues in the CDR3. With 0 bases removed from V and 5 bases from J, the gap between germline ends came to 5 bases. Germline lookup yields CDR1 SGDLS and CDR2 YYNGEE. The CDR3 loop is CASSVDFETQYF. Written as DNA, the CDR3 is TGTGCCAGCAGCGTAGACTTTGAGACCCAGTACTTC.

The chain couples TRBV28 to TRBJ2-7; 8 bases align to TRBD1. V dropped 7 bases and J dropped 2; count of bases not matched to a gene: 7. This CDR3 region has 14 residues. Germline values: CDR1 MDHEN, CDR2 SYDVKM. The CDR3 reads CASTAGGGAYEQYF. CDR3 bases: TGTGCCAGCACCGCAGGGGGCGGGGCCTACGAGCAGTACTTC.

The chain has TRBV9 and TRBJ2-7; 9 bases map to TRBD2. With V trimmed by 6 bases and J by 5 bases, 9 bases remained unmatched. Germline values: CDR1 SGDLS, CDR2 YYNGEE. The CDR3 length is 14 residues. In DNA form, the CDR3 reads TGTGCCAGCAACACCGGGACTAGCAGCGACGAGCAGTACTTC. Translating gives CASNTGTSSDEQYF.

This chain connects TRBV6-6 to TRBJ2-7; D unclear. This CDR3 comprises 13 residues. Deletions cut 0 bases from V and 1 base from J, with 4 bases between. The germline gives CDR1 MNHNY, CDR2 SVGAGI (reference sequence). CDR3 in amino acids: CASSYSGSYEQYF. CDR3 DNA: TGTGCCAGCAGTTACTCAGGGTCCTACGAGCAGTACTTC.

The count of this clonotype is one. The rearrangement joins TRBV28 to TRBJ2-1; D might be TRBD2 (6 bases). The CDR3 sequence is 13 residues long. Germline-derived CDR1 and CDR2 are MDHEN and SYDVKM. The V end lost 7 bases, the J end lost 7 bases, and 14 bases lay between the germline ends. This chain's CDR3 is CASTRSGGNEQFF. CDR3 sequence (DNA): TGTGCCAGCACCCGCTCTGGGGGGAATGAGCAGTTCTTC.

The chain uses TRBV12-3 or TRBV12-4 and TRBJ2-5, with 7 bases matching TRBD2. The CDR3 has 13 residues. V was pared by 5 bases and J by 5 bases, with 5 bases of the junction left unmatched. CDR3 loop: CASSRAGAETQYF. The CDR3 DNA reads as TGTGCCAGCAGTCGTGCGGGAGCGGAGACCCAGTACTTC.

This clonotype was seen once. The chain employs TRBV27 and TRBJ1-2; unclear D gene. CDR3 size: 13 residues. Per germline, CDR1 MNHEY and CDR2 SMNVEV (reference sequence). Trimming shortened V by 8 bases and J by 4 bases, and 14 bases separated the two germline ends. CDR3 region: CASSPRIFYGYTF. The CDR3, as DNA: TGTGCCAGCTCCCCCCGGATATTCTATGGCTACACCTTC.

This chain joins TRBV9 and TRBJ2-1; D gene unclear. V was shortened by 0 bases and J by 3 bases, with 16 bases between the two germline ends. CDR3 length: 17 residues. Germline lookup yields CDR1 SGDLS and CDR2 YYNGEE. The CDR3 reads CASSVGTQSLRYNEQFF. DNA for the CDR3: TGTGCCAGCAGCGTAGGGACGCAATCTTTACGCTACAATGAGCAGTTCTTC. The full variable domain, with the rest looked up from reference TRBV9 and TRBJ2-1, is DSGVTQTPKHLITATGQRVTLRCSPRSGDLSVYWYQQSLDQGLQFLIQYYNGEERAKGNILERFSAQQFPDLHSELNLSSLELGDSALYFCASSVGTQSLRYNEQFFGPGTRLTVL.

This clonotype was detected only once. V is TRBV24-1 and J is TRBJ2-7; 7 nucleotides line up with TRBD1. CDR1 and CDR2 (germline): KGHDR, SFDVKD. This CDR3 has 16 residues. With 4 bases clipped from V and 3 bases from J, the junction kept 11 bases outside the gene matches. The DNA of the CDR3 is TGTGCCACCAGTGACTCAAGGACAGGTGGGGTCTACGAGCAGTACTTC. Residues: CATSDSRTGGVYEQYF.

V gene TRBV7-2 combines with J gene TRBJ2-7; maybe TRBD2 (6 bases). The germline V and J ends were trimmed by 8 bases and 0 bases, with 14 bases remaining between them. CDR3 length: 14 residues. CDR1 and CDR2 from the germline V gene are SGHTA and FQGNSA. The DNA of the CDR3 is TGTGCCAGCCGGACGGGCGGGGCCTCCTACGAGCAGTACTTC. It codes for CASRTGGASYEQYF.

A note on this clonotype: The junction departs from the called germline gene at one end, perhaps through a read error. This chain uses TRBV30 with TRBJ1-1; 7 bases map to TRBD1. The CDR3 runs 12 residues. The germline CDR1 and CDR2 sequences are GTSNPN and SVGIG (reference sequence). CDR3 DNA: TGTGCGTGGACAGGTTTTTTTACTGAAGCTTTCTTT. Translating it yields CAWTGFFTEAFF.